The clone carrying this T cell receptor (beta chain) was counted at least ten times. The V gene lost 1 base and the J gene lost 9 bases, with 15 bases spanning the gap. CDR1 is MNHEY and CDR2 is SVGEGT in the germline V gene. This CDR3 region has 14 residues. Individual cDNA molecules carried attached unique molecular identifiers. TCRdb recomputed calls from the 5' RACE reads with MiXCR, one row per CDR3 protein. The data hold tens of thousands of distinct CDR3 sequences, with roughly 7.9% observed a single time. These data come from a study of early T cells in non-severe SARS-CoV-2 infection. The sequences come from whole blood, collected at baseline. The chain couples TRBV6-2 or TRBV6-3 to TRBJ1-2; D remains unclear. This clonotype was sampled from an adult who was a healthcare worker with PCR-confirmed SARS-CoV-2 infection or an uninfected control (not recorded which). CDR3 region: CASSYLERSGSYTF. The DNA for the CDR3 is TGTGCCAGCAGTTACTTGGAGCGGTCCGGCAGCTACACCTTC.